Shown below are 32 T cell receptor beta chains from a single sample sequenced in a study of blood T cell repertoires in COVID-19. The data were produced by immunoSEQ multiplex PCR, yet TCRdb's version contains in-frame clones alone and is incomplete. Of nearly 350,000 clones listed, more than 70% were seen once; the top ten hold 7.3%. The sample comprised peripheral blood. These receptors came from a woman between 65 and 79 years old with COVID-19, enrolled during active disease.

This clone was counted a single time. J is TRBJ1-1 and V is TRBV6-5, with 7 bases fitting TRBD1. From germline, CDR1 is MNHEY and CDR2 SVGAGI. The CDR3 contains 15 residues. J lost 1 base, V lost 8 bases, and 10 bases had no gene match. The CDR3 DNA sequence: TGTGCCAGCCGGCTAGGCGAGGGGGCGAACACTGAAGCTTTCTTT. It yields the protein CASRLGEGANTEAFF.

This chain uses TRBV4-3 with TRBJ1-5; no clear D. The CDR3 has 14 amino acids. Between the trimmed V and J ends, which lost 0 bases and 1 base, there was a span of 4 bases. Germline-derived CDR1 and CDR2 are LGHNA and YSLEER. The chain's CDR3 is CASSQDRSNQPQHF. In DNA, the CDR3 is TGCGCCAGCAGCCAAGACAGGAGCAATCAGCCCCAGCATTTT.

The chain couples TRBV19 to TRBJ2-1; 12 bases fit TRBD2. The CDR3 contains 16 residues. The germline CDR1 and CDR2 sequences are LNHDA and SQIVND (reference sequence). V dropped 5 bases and J dropped 5; count of bases not matched to a gene: 7. The CDR3 sequence: CASSRYLAGGNNEQFF. Here the CDR3 DNA reads TGTGCCAGTAGTCGTTACCTAGCGGGGGGGAACAATGAGCAGTTCTTC.

A few counts support this clone. Here the CDR3 reads CASSQVRTGDQPQHF. In nucleotides, the CDR3 is TGCGCCAGCAGCCAAGTTCGGACAGGGGATCAGCCCCAGCATTTT. V gene TRBV4-1 combines with J gene TRBJ1-5; 9 nucleotides align to TRBD1. CDR1 is MGHRA, CDR2 YSYEKL, per germline. J was trimmed by 5 bases and V by 1 base; bases with no gene match: 3. The CDR3 has 15 residues.

The rearrangement uses TRBV5-6 and TRBJ2-5; D is ambiguous. The CDR3 spans 12 residues. Germline V lookup: CDR1 SGHDT, CDR2 YYEEEE. V was clipped by 1 base and J by 5 bases, with 6 bases between them. The CDR3 spells CASSLYSETQYF. The CDR3 DNA reads as TGTGCCAGCAGCTTGTATTCGGAGACCCAGTACTTC.

The chain has TRBV7-2 and TRBJ2-5, with TRBD2 matching 7 bases. The CDR3 runs 15 residues. Trimming cost V 6 bases and J 2 bases; bases outside gene matches: 9. Germline V gives CDR1 SGHTA, CDR2 FQGNSA. CDR3 in DNA: TGTGCCAGCAGTTTTACCGGGACTAAACAAGAGACCCAGTACTTC. Protein sequence: CASSFTGTKQETQYF.

CDR3 in DNA: TGTGCCAGCAGTTTACGGACAGGGAGGTTCTTCCAAGAGACCCAGTACTTC. This codes for CASSLRTGRFFQETQYF. The chain is built from TRBV6-2 or TRBV6-3 and TRBJ2-5; TRBD1 agrees at 8 bases. With V trimmed by 4 bases and J by 1 base, 11 bases remained unmatched. This CDR3 region has 17 residues. CDR1 is MNHEY and CDR2 is SVGEGT in the germline V gene.

This chain joins TRBV18 and TRBJ1-1, with D unclear. This CDR3 spans 13 amino acids. Trimming took 3 bases from V and 13 from J, leaving 18 bases between them. Germline values: CDR1 KGHSH, CDR2 LQKENI. The DNA of the CDR3 is TGTGCCAGCTCACCGGAGGGCAGGATTAGTATTTTCTTT. Protein sequence: CASSPEGRISIFF. Based on the CDR3 plus reference TRBV18 and TRBJ1-1, the full variable domain is NAGVMQNPRHLVRRRGQEARLRCSPMKGHSHVYWYRQLPEEGLKFMVYLQKENIIDESGMPKERFSAEFPKEGPSILRIQQVVRGDSAAYFCASSPEGRISIFFGQGTRLTVV.

V usage is TRBV29-1 and J usage is TRBJ1-2; no clear D. The germline CDR1 and CDR2 sequences are SQVTM and ANQGSEA. Trimming removed 2 bases at V and 8 bases at J, with 12 bases between. The CDR3 has 12 residues. CDR3 sequence: CSVEIRPQGYTF. The CDR3 DNA reads TGCAGCGTTGAAATTCGGCCACAGGGCTACACCTTC.

The chain carries TRBV7-8 and TRBJ1-1, with TRBD1 as a possible D gene (5 bases). V was trimmed by 4 bases and J by 4 bases, leaving 10 bases between them. Germline V gene data show CDR1 as SGHVS and CDR2 as FQNEAQ. This CDR3 spans 13 amino acids. In DNA, the CDR3 is TGTGCCAGCAGCTCCAGGGTGGGCACTGAAGCTTTCTTT. Protein: CASSSRVGTEAFF.

V is TRBV3-1 (or the pseudogene TRBV3-2) and J is TRBJ1-4, with no clear D. The CDR3 spans 17 residues. Germline V gene sequence: CDR1 LGHDT, CDR2 YNNKEL (reference sequence). V lost 0 bases to trimming and J lost 1 base, with 12 bases between them. The CDR3 DNA follows: TGTGCCAGCAGCCAAGAAGTCCCGGTTGGAACTAATGAAAAACTGTTTTTT. It yields the protein CASSQEVPVGTNEKLFF.

The J gene is TRBJ2-1, the V gene TRBV24-1; tentative D call: TRBD2 (6 bases). The CDR3 consists of 15 residues. V was trimmed by 5 bases and J by 3 bases, leaving 13 bases between them. Germline values: CDR1 KGHDR, CDR2 SFDVKD. The CDR3 DNA follows: TGTGCCACCAGTGCTTATAGCGGAATCTACAATGAGCAGTTCTTC. Protein: CATSAYSGIYNEQFF.

The chain is built from TRBV11-2 and TRBJ2-7, with 7 bases fitting TRBD1. CDR1 and CDR2 (germline): SGHAT, FQNNGV. This CDR3 contains 15 residues. After removal of 0 bases from V and 0 bases from J, the junction contained 2 bases not matched to a gene. The CDR3 bases are TGTGCCAGCAGCTTAGAGACAGGGTACTCCTACGAGCAGTACTTC. Encoded protein: CASSLETGYSYEQYF.

The chain couples TRBV25-1 to TRBJ1-3, with D possibly being TRBD1 (6 bases). Germline V gene sequence: CDR1 MGHDK, CDR2 SYGVNS. The V end lost 3 bases, the J end lost 1 base, and 10 bases lay between the germline ends. The CDR3 has 15 amino acids. In DNA, the CDR3 is TGTGCCAGCAGTGACGCACAGGGTTCTGGAAACACCATATATTTT. Translated, it gives CASSDAQGSGNTIYF.

This chain uses TRBV11-2 with TRBJ2-7, with D unresolved. CDR3 length equals 12 residues. Germline V CDR1 and CDR2: SGHAT, FQNNGV. Trimming took 7 bases from V and 0 from J, leaving 7 bases between them. The CDR3 DNA sequence: TGTGCCAGCACCCAAGCCTCCTACGAGCAGTACTTC. It yields the protein CASTQASYEQYF.

The chain links TRBV10-3 to TRBJ1-2; 8 bases map to TRBD1. Germline CDR1 is ENHRY and CDR2 is SYGVKD. The length of the CDR3 is 14 residues. J was trimmed by 8 bases and V by 5 bases; bases with no gene match: 10. DNA for the CDR3: TGTGCCATCAGTTATACCGGACAGGGTCAAGGCTACACCTTC. It encodes CAISYTGQGQGYTF.

The chain has TRBV7-8 and TRBJ1-2; 8 positions match TRBD1. This CDR3 has 16 residues. The germline gives CDR1 SGHVS, CDR2 FQNEAQ. The J segment lost 8 bases and the V segment lost 3 bases, leaving 14 bases of the junction unmatched. The CDR3 region is CASSFLPSGTGEGYTF. The CDR3 bases are TGTGCCAGCAGCTTTTTGCCTTCCGGGACAGGAGAAGGCTACACCTTC.

The chain combines TRBV4-3 with TRBJ1-1; no definite D call. CDR3 length: 15 amino acids. CDR1 and CDR2 (germline): LGHNA, YSLEER. The V end lost 1 base, the J end lost 2 bases, and 11 bases lay between the germline ends. CDR3 region: CASSQAGELNTEAFF. In nucleotides, the CDR3 is TGCGCCAGCAGCCAAGCCGGGGAGTTAAACACTGAAGCTTTCTTT.

The chain employs TRBV5-1 and TRBJ2-1, with D possibly TRBD1 on 6 matching bases. CDR3 length: 14 residues. Germline-derived CDR1 and CDR2 are SGHRS and YFSETQ. Trimming left V 4 bases short and J 4 bases short, with 12 bases between. As DNA, the CDR3 is TGCGCCAGCAGCCCCGGACAGAGGTACAATGAGCAGTTCTTC. Amino acids: CASSPGQRYNEQFF.

The rearrangement joins TRBV6-5 to TRBJ1-4, with D perhaps TRBD1 (6 bases). V was trimmed by 8 bases and J by 6 bases, leaving 16 bases between them. The CDR3 is 14 amino acids. Germline V CDR1 and CDR2: MNHEY, SVGAGI. The CDR3 DNA is TGTGCCAGCTCCGTACAGGGAGGGTATGAAAAACTGTTTTTT. Its translation: CASSVQGGYEKLFF.

This sequence joins TRBV12-3 or TRBV12-4 and TRBJ1-2; D gene unclear. V lost 4 bases and J lost 4, with 4 bases in between. The CDR3 totals 11 residues. The CDR3 DNA sequence: TGTGCCAGCAGTTCCTTCTATGGCTACACCTTC. Translation gives CASSSFYGYTF.

A single count supports this clone. The chain recombines TRBV10-1 with TRBJ1-5; D gene ambiguous. Germline CDR1 WNHNN, CDR2 SYGVQD (reference sequence). This CDR3 has 15 amino acids. The germline V and J ends were trimmed by 10 bases and 0 bases, with 16 bases remaining between them. The CDR3 is CATPLGGNSNQPQHF. The DNA of the CDR3 is TGCGCCACCCCATTGGGAGGGAATAGCAATCAGCCCCAGCATTTT.

Comments on this clone: At the DNA level, this CDR3 is encoded by other sequences in the same sample as well. The rearrangement links TRBV9 to TRBJ1-4; no clear D gene. Germline lookup yields CDR1 SGDLS and CDR2 YYNGEE. The CDR3 runs to 15 residues. V was trimmed by 0 bases and J by 2 bases, leaving 8 bases between them. CDR3 protein: CASSVGGGTNEKLFF. The CDR3 DNA reads TGTGCCAGCAGCGTAGGAGGTGGCACTAATGAAAAACTGTTTTTT. The full variable domain, completed using reference TRBV9 and TRBJ1-4, is DSGVTQTPKHLITATGQRVTLRCSPRSGDLSVYWYQQSLDQGLQFLIQYYNGEERAKGNILERFSAQQFPDLHSELNLSSLELGDSALYFCASSVGGGTNEKLFFGSGTQLSVL.

The chain couples TRBV27 to TRBJ2-7, with 7 bases matching TRBD1. The CDR3 consists of 15 residues. With V trimmed by 8 bases and J by 3 bases, 13 bases remained unmatched. The germline V gene has CDR1 MNHEY and CDR2 SMNVEV (reference sequence). CDR3 region: CASRLSRDRLYEQYF. The CDR3 coding sequence is TGTGCCAGCCGCCTGAGTCGGGACAGACTCTACGAGCAGTACTTC.

The rearrangement uses TRBV6-5 and TRBJ1-2; 9 bases fit TRBD1. Germline CDR1 and CDR2: MNHEY and SVGAGI. The trim removed 5 bases at V and 4 bases at J, leaving 5 bases unmatched. There are 14 residues in the CDR3. The CDR3 DNA reads as TGTGCCAGCAGTCAACCGGGACAGGGCTATGGCTACACCTTC. It codes for CASSQPGQGYGYTF.

Written as DNA, the CDR3 is TGTGCCAGCAGTTTACAAGGCGGTGGTGGCTACACCTTC. Protein: CASSLQGGGGYTF. The chain employs TRBV27 and TRBJ1-2, with D unresolved. This CDR3 is 13 amino acids long. V lost 2 bases, J lost 7 bases, and 11 bases lay in between. Germline values: CDR1 MNHEY, CDR2 SMNVEV (reference sequence).

V usage is TRBV28 and J usage is TRBJ2-5, with 10 positions matching TRBD1. The V gene's germline CDR1 is MDHEN and CDR2 SYDVKM. CDR3 size: 15 residues. Trimming cost V 6 bases and J 7 bases; bases outside gene matches: 11. CDR3 protein: CASSTIDRGRGTQYF. In nucleotides, the CDR3 is TGTGCCAGCAGCACTATCGACAGGGGGCGCGGGACCCAGTACTTC.

The chain employs TRBV19 and TRBJ1-2; D might be TRBD1 (5 bases). This CDR3 has 15 amino acids. V shed 4 bases and J shed 2 bases, with 14 bases lying between them. Germline V gives CDR1 LNHDA, CDR2 SQIVND (reference sequence). The CDR3 sequence: CASSTAGTQNYGYTF. CDR3 coding DNA: TGTGCCAGTAGTACGGCCGGGACTCAGAACTATGGCTACACCTTC.

The chain combines TRBV19 with TRBJ1-1, with a possible D match to TRBD1 (6 bases). The germline CDR1 and CDR2 sequences are LNHDA and SQIVND (reference sequence). This CDR3 is 13 amino acids long. V was shortened by 7 bases and J by 3 bases, with 12 bases between the two germline ends. The CDR3 spells CASKGQPYTEAFF. In DNA, the CDR3 is TGTGCCAGTAAAGGACAGCCCTACACTGAAGCTTTCTTT.

The sample holds a few counts of this clone. The chain links TRBV7-2 to TRBJ1-1; D gene uncertain. The CDR3 totals 15 residues. The germline V gene encodes CDR1 SGHTA and CDR2 FQGNSA. Trimming cost V 4 bases and J 1 base, with 13 bases left between them. The CDR3 bases are TGTGCCAGCAGCTCCAGCGGCAGACGGAACACTGAAGCTTTCTTT. Its translation: CASSSSGRRNTEAFF.

This chain joins TRBV6-9 and TRBJ2-7, with TRBD1 matching over 7 bases. V shed 4 bases, J shed 0 bases, and the junction held 6 bases outside the gene matches. Germline CDR1 and CDR2: MNHGY and SVAAGI. This CDR3 comprises 15 residues. CDR3 sequence (DNA): TGTGCCAGCAGTTCCGACAGGGCCTGCTCCTACGAGCAGTACTTC. This sequence encodes CASSSDRACSYEQYF.

This chain links TRBV7-2 with TRBJ2-7; 9 bases fit TRBD2. Unmatched junction bases numbered 3, after V lost 3 bases and J lost 3 bases. The CDR3 totals 14 residues. Germline assignment: CDR1 SGHTA and CDR2 FQGNSA. In DNA form, the CDR3 reads TGTGCCAGCAGCTTTGGTAGCGGGGGCTACGAGCAGTACTTC. Residues: CASSFGSGGYEQYF.